This TCR beta chain came from a study of blood T cell repertoires in COVID-19 (TCRdb year 2020). Context from the whole study: Collaborator samples came from the United States, Italy and Spain and covered acute and convalescent phases of COVID-19. The material from the prospective study consisted of cDNA or gDNA derived from T cells, B-cell-depleted T cells, or PBMCs. The dataset comprised deeply sampled blood TCRbeta repertoires from subjects exposed to, actively infected with, or recovered from COVID-19. The repertoires were made available in a free public database intended to serve as a resource for research on the immune response to SARS-CoV-2. Samples came from the ongoing ImmuneRACE study (first 160 participants) plus 1,254 subjects from 6 global collaborators. Sample metadata almost always included a de-identified subject ID, COVID-19 status, age in years and sex. Where available, HLA class I and class II types were taken from metadata supplied by the sample provider and were not determined by assay-based typing.

The V end gives up 1 base and the J end 7 bases, leaving 9 bases in the junction not matched to a gene. Per the germline V gene, LGHNT is the CDR1 and FRNRAP is the CDR2. The CDR3 sequence holds 16 residues, the cysteine and phenylalanine included. Only the CDR3 region is kept as DNA, spanning 48 bases read in frame from base 1. The immunoSEQ Assay, a bias-controlled multiplex PCR, was used to amplify TCRbeta CDR3 regions from genomic DNA. As for the authors' bioinformatics: Within the assay, amplification of reference gene primers was used to estimate how many nucleated cells each sample contained. To quantify the absolute abundance of each unique TCRbeta CDR3 rearrangement, sequence reads were collapsed and filtered. For each sample, productive Simpson clonality was calculated as the square root of Simpson's diversity index over productive rearrangements. TCRdb took over this immuneACCESS table, retaining in-frame rearrangements with V and J assigned. Such tables are incomplete; in checked studies, under half of the missing clones stem from an unresolved V gene, and the remainder is unexplained. That table gives V, J and clone size, and the DNA gave D and trimming. Recorded for this sample are around 160,000 clones; roughly four fifths of them occurred a single time. Nearly 15% of the sample goes to the ten largest clones.

With regard to this clone: The specificity of this receptor is unknown. Base qualities are missing; no much larger clone stands one base away.

What the authors observed across the whole study: Clinical and demographic metadata were provided uncurated, with the amount varying by source and participant.

Whole blood was collected in K2EDTA tubes by collaborating institutions according to the institutions' own protocols. For TCRbeta analysis, collaborator samples were shipped as frozen whole blood, as isolated PBMCs, or as DNA extracted from either sample type. The sample taken for sequencing was peripheral blood. The clonotype was recovered from a human donor with acute or convalescent COVID-19. The donor label of this sample is uncertain. This chain joins TRBV12-5 to TRBJ2-1; the central 8 bases match TRBD1. The CDR3 amino acid sequence is: CASGLDRQGMRNEQFF. DNA sequence: TGTGCTAGTGGTTTGGATAGACAGGGGATGCGAAATGAGCAGTTCTTC.